This T cell receptor (beta chain) was sequenced in a study of glioma-infiltrating T cells after dendritic cell vaccination. At the level of the study: Glioblastoma patients came from Phase I and II dendritic cell vaccination trials.

The method was immunoSEQ multiplex PCR; TCRdb's version includes in-frame clones alone and lacks a portion of them. The sample includes tens of thousands of clones, about four fifths of them seen just once. This receptor was identified in a human donor with glioblastoma. This material consisted of blood, taken before dendritic cell vaccination.

CDR3 loop: CASMGRDRGDEQFF. DNA for the CDR3: TGTGCCAGCATGGGACGGGACAGGGGGGATGAGCAGTTCTTC. The gene calls are TRBV14 and TRBJ2-1; 11 bases are a match to TRBD1. Germline-derived CDR1 and CDR2 are SGHDN and FVKESK. V shed 7 bases, J shed 8 bases, and the junction held 7 bases outside the gene matches. The CDR3 is 14 amino acids.